These 28 T cell receptor beta chains originate from one sample sequenced in a study of T cell repertoires in cytomegalovirus infection (dated by TCRdb to between 2018 and 2020). The sequencing machine was an Illumina HiSeq 1500. Starting from the raw public reads, TCRdb applied fastp trimming at Q25, assembled clones with MiXCR and retained in-frame beta chains. One record per CDR3 amino acid sequence lists the most common genes and DNA. This sample gives roughly 230,000 distinct CDR3 sequences in total; roughly 23% of them show up just once. The ten largest clones capture 18% of the sample. The source material was CD8+ T cells from PBMCs. All receptors derive from a human donor in good health (CMV status not recorded). Some clones in this sample may be carry-over from other donors' samples.

This chain uses TRBV2 with TRBJ2-1; no clear D. V shed 6 bases and J shed 0 bases, with 9 bases lying between them. Germline CDR1 reads SNHLY; CDR2 reads FYNNEI. The CDR3 has 14 amino acids. CDR3 sequence: CASRDDISYNEQFF. The CDR3 DNA reads TGTGCCAGCAGGGACGATATCTCCTACAATGAGCAGTTCTTC.

This clonotype was observed a handful of times. The CDR3, as DNA: TGTGCCACCAGCCGGGACAGCCTTCGCGAGCAGTACTTC. Translated: CATSRDSLREQYF. The chain is built from TRBV15 and TRBJ2-7, with 7 bases fitting TRBD1. CDR3 length equals 13 residues. Per germline, CDR1 LNHNV and CDR2 YYDKDF (reference sequence). Trimming cost V 5 bases and J 6 bases; bases outside gene matches: 7.

This chain uses TRBV7-6 with TRBJ2-7, with a possible D match to TRBD1 (5 bases). This CDR3 contains 15 residues. The V gene lost 1 base and the J gene lost 0 bases, with 10 bases spanning the gap. The germline V gene has CDR1 SGHVS and CDR2 FNYEAQ. The CDR3 sequence: CASSLGQGPSYEQYF. For the CDR3, the DNA is TGTGCCAGCAGCTTAGGGCAGGGCCCCTCCTACGAGCAGTACTTC. The whole variable domain, filled in from reference TRBV7-6 and TRBJ2-7, reads GAGVSQSPRYKVTKRGQDVALRCDPISGHVSLYWYRQALGQGPEFLTYFNYEAQQDKSGLPNDRFSAERPEGSISTLTIQRTEQRDSAMYRCASSLGQGPSYEQYFGPGTRLTVT.

Ten or more counts support this clonotype. This rearrangement joins TRBV12-3 or TRBV12-4 to TRBJ2-3, with 9 bases lining up with TRBD2. Germline trimming cut 5 bases from V and 2 bases from J; bases unmatched to any gene: 11. The CDR3 is made up of 17 amino acids. The CDR3 region is CASSTLSGGTYTDTQYF. The CDR3, as DNA: TGTGCCAGCAGTACGTTGAGCGGGGGGACTTACACAGATACGCAGTATTTT.

This clonotype was seen a handful of times. The chain is built from TRBV2 and TRBJ2-2; D remains unclear. CDR1 is SNHLY, CDR2 FYNNEI, per germline. V was pared by 2 bases and J by 1 base, with 5 bases between. The CDR3 consists of 14 residues. CDR3 in DNA: TGTGCCAGCAGTGAACACGTGAACACCGGGGAGCTGTTTTTT. Protein sequence: CASSEHVNTGELFF.

The table lists this clonotype with a few counts. V gene TRBV10-3 combines with J gene TRBJ2-2; D unresolved. Looked up from germline, CDR1 is ENHRY and CDR2 is SYGVKD. The CDR3 is 15 amino acids. Trimming stripped 7 bases from V and 2 bases from J, with 14 bases between. This chain's CDR3 is CAIMLLNGNTGELFF. The DNA of the CDR3 is TGTGCCATCATGTTGTTGAACGGAAACACCGGGGAGCTGTTTTTT.

This sequence joins TRBV5-1 and TRBJ2-7; the match to TRBD2 covers 14 bases. V trimming: 4 bases; J trimming: 2 bases; junction bases outside the gene matches: 8. This CDR3 has 17 residues. Per the germline V gene, CDR1 is SGHRS and CDR2 is YFSETQ. CDR3 DNA: TGCGCCAGCAGCGAATGGACTAGCGGGGGGTTTCCCTACGAGCAGTACTTC. Amino acids: CASSEWTSGGFPYEQYF.

The V and J genes are TRBV5-6 and TRBJ2-3; 16 nucleotides line up with TRBD2. This CDR3 is 19 amino acids long. The junction had 9 bases not matched to a gene; V was cut back by 4 bases and J by 1 base. Germline assignment: CDR1 SGHDT and CDR2 YYEEEE. This CDR3 is CASSLGTSGGARGTDTQYF. The CDR3 DNA is TGTGCCAGCAGCCTCGGGACTAGCGGGGGGGCCCGAGGCACAGATACGCAGTATTTT.

J is TRBJ1-1 and V is TRBV7-9; 10 bases align to TRBD1. V lost 5 bases to trimming and J lost 1 base; unmatched junction nucleotides: 7. This CDR3 spans 16 amino acids. From germline, CDR1 is SEHNR and CDR2 FQNEAQ (reference sequence). In nucleotides, the CDR3 is TGTGCCAGCAGCCTGACCGGGACAGGGGAGAACACTGAAGCTTTCTTT. Amino acid sequence: CASSLTGTGENTEAFF.

This clonotype was detected only a few times. CDR3 bases: TGTGCCAGCAGTTATGGGGTGGGATACGAGCAGTACTTC. This gives the protein CASSYGVGYEQYF. The rearrangement uses TRBV6-1 and TRBJ2-7; the D is unclear. The CDR3 sequence is 13 residues long. The germline CDR1 and CDR2 sequences are MNHNS and SASEGT. The V end was cut by 5 bases, the J end by 4 bases, with 12 bases between.

This clonotype was seen a few times. The rearrangement uses TRBV28 and TRBJ2-7; no firm D call. This CDR3 is built from 16 residues. Trimming took 2 bases from V and 2 from J, leaving 16 bases between them. CDR1 is MDHEN, CDR2 SYDVKM, per germline. The CDR3 region has the DNA TGTGCCAGCAGTTTAATGGGTGGCCCTACCACCTACGAGCAGTACTTC. It yields the protein CASSLMGGPTTYEQYF. Combining the CDR3 with reference TRBV28 and TRBJ2-7 gives the whole variable domain DVKVTQSSRYLVKRTGEKVFLECVQDMDHENMFWYRQDPGLGLRLIYFSYDVKMKEKGDIPEGYSVSREKKERFSLILESASTNQTSMYLCASSLMGGPTTYEQYFGPGTRLTVT.

This clonotype showed up just a few times. The gene calls are TRBV14 and TRBJ2-1, with 9 nucleotides matching TRBD2. This CDR3 is 16 amino acids long. J lost 7 bases, V lost 4 bases, and 11 bases had no gene match. The V gene's germline CDR1 is SGHDN and CDR2 FVKESK. Here the CDR3 reads CASSLPSGGLRNEQFF. As DNA, the CDR3 is TGTGCCAGCAGCCTGCCCAGCGGGGGGCTCAGGAATGAGCAGTTCTTC. Full variable domain (missing parts from reference TRBV14 and TRBJ2-1): EAGVTQFPSHSVIEKGQTVTLRCDPISGHDNLYWYRRVMGKEIKFLLHFVKESKQDESGMPNNRFLAERTGGTYSTLKVQPAELEDSGVYFCASSLPSGGLRNEQFFGPGTRLTVL.

The chain links TRBV28 to TRBJ2-2; 11 bases match TRBD2. This CDR3 has 18 amino acids. The germline V gene has CDR1 MDHEN and CDR2 SYDVKM. The trim removed 6 bases at V and 6 bases at J, leaving 15 bases unmatched. CDR3 protein: CASSPVVAGGKKAGELFF. CDR3 in DNA: TGTGCCAGCAGCCCAGTGGTAGCGGGGGGGAAAAAAGCCGGGGAGCTGTTTTTT.

In this sample, this clonotype turned up a few times. The J gene is TRBJ2-2, the V gene TRBV19; D unclear. In germline, CDR1 is LNHDA, CDR2 SQIVND (reference sequence). The ends were cut back, 3 bases at V and 7 bases at J, with 12 bases in the middle. This CDR3 comprises 14 residues. The CDR3 DNA follows: TGTGCCAGTAGTATGGAATCCTGGGGCGGGGAGCTGTTTTTT. Residues: CASSMESWGGELFF.

This clonotype has only a few counts. V gene TRBV5-4 combines with J gene TRBJ2-7, with TRBD1 matching 8 bases. Trimming cost V 3 bases and J 5 bases; bases outside gene matches: 10. CDR3 length: 15 residues. Germline-derived CDR1 and CDR2 are SGHNT and YYREEE (reference sequence). The CDR3 sequence is CASSSEGQANHEQYF. The CDR3 DNA sequence: TGTGCCAGCAGCTCTGAGGGACAGGCCAACCACGAGCAGTACTTC. Combining the CDR3 with reference TRBV5-4 and TRBJ2-7 gives the whole variable domain ETGVTQSPTHLIKTRGQQVTLRCSSQSGHNTVSWYQQALGQGPQFIFQYYREEENGRGNFPPRFSGLQFPNYSSELNVNALELDDSALYLCASSSEGQANHEQYFGPGTRLTVT.

V is TRBV7-8 and J is TRBJ2-5; D remains ambiguous. CDR1 is SGHVS and CDR2 is FQNEAQ in the germline V gene. This CDR3 comprises 14 residues. The ends were cut back, 5 bases at V and 4 bases at J, with 14 bases in the middle. This CDR3 reads CASSPRMGSETQYF. The CDR3 region has the DNA TGTGCCAGCAGCCCCCGGATGGGGTCAGAGACCCAGTACTTC.

V is TRBV7-3 and J is TRBJ2-3; 7 nucleotides align to TRBD2. Germline-derived CDR1 and CDR2 are SGHTA and FQGTGA. The V segment lost 3 bases and the J segment 5 bases; nucleotides outside the gene matches: 8. This CDR3 has 15 residues. CDR3 DNA sequence: TGTGCCAGCAGCTTGAGGCGGGGGATGGGAGATACGCAGTATTTT. Protein product: CASSLRRGMGDTQYF.

This chain joins TRBV24-1 and TRBJ2-1; 9 positions match TRBD1. This CDR3 contains 12 residues. V lost 7 bases and J lost 9; bases outside the gene matches: 3. Germline CDR1 and CDR2: KGHDR and SFDVKD. CDR3 amino acids: CATSLTGGEQFF. The CDR3, as DNA: TGTGCCACCAGCCTGACAGGGGGTGAGCAGTTCTTC.

This clonotype was observed a few times. The chain employs TRBV6-5 and TRBJ2-2; D gene unclear. V was clipped by 0 bases and J by 2 bases, with 13 bases between them. The CDR3 contains 17 residues. Germline loops: CDR1 MNHEY, CDR2 SVGAGI. CDR3 in DNA: TGTGCCAGCAGTTACTCGGAGTTCCAGTCCAACACCGGGGAGCTGTTTTTT. Translation: CASSYSEFQSNTGELFF.

The chain has TRBV11-1 and TRBJ2-6; D unresolved. Germline V gives CDR1 SGHAT, CDR2 FQDESV (reference sequence). Trimming cost V 5 bases and J 6 bases, with 8 bases left between them. The CDR3 spans 13 residues. The CDR3: CASSRLEANVLTF. DNA for the CDR3: TGTGCCAGCAGCCGCCTCGAGGCCAACGTCCTGACTTTC.

The rearrangement uses TRBV6-8 and TRBJ2-1, with 8 bases fitting TRBD2. Germline V gene sequence: CDR1 MNHGY, CDR2 SAAAGT. With 7 bases clipped from V and 7 bases from J, the junction kept 9 bases outside the gene matches. CDR3 size: 14 residues. The chain's CDR3 is CASMIVAGRNEQFF. DNA for the CDR3: TGTGCCAGCATGATCGTAGCGGGGCGGAATGAGCAGTTCTTC.

This clonotype was detected ten times or more. The rearrangement uses TRBV7-2 and TRBJ2-7, with 8 bases aligning to TRBD2. CDR1 and CDR2 from the germline V gene are SGHTA and FQGNSA. This CDR3 has 15 residues. With 1 base clipped from V and 5 bases from J, the junction kept 7 bases outside the gene matches. CDR3 sequence (DNA): TGTGCCAGCAGCTTAGTAGGCGGGGGGCAAAACGAGCAGTACTTC. As protein: CASSLVGGGQNEQYF.

This clonotype occurred a few times. The chain links TRBV4-1 to TRBJ2-1; D tentatively reads TRBD1 or TRBD2 (5 bases each). In germline, CDR1 is MGHRA, CDR2 YSYEKL. Trimming took 1 base from V and 7 from J, leaving 17 bases between them. This CDR3 comprises 16 residues. The CDR3 region is CASSQGTGAYGNEQFF. CDR3 nucleotide sequence: TGCGCCAGCAGCCAAGGCACCGGGGCCTACGGGAATGAGCAGTTCTTC.

This clonotype has more than one count but fewer than ten. The chain employs TRBV5-6 and TRBJ2-1; D assignment may be TRBD1 or TRBD2 (6 bases each). Germline V gives CDR1 SGHDT, CDR2 YYEEEE. There are 13 residues in the CDR3. The V end was cut by 2 bases, the J end by 8 bases, with 11 bases between. CDR3 nucleotides: TGTGCCAGCAGCTTTATCGGGGGCGATGAGCAGTTCTTC. This translates into CASSFIGGDEQFF.

CDR3: CASSPSRRELLHGYTF. The DNA of the CDR3 is TGTGCCAGCAGCCCCAGTCGGAGGGAACTATTACATGGCTACACCTTC. The V and J genes are TRBV2 and TRBJ1-2; D gene ambiguous. Germline V gene lookup returns CDR1 SNHLY and CDR2 FYNNEI. Trimming shortened V by 6 bases and J by 6 bases, and 23 bases separated the two germline ends. The CDR3 consists of 16 residues.

This clonotype appeared a few times. The genes are TRBV20-1 and TRBJ2-3, with 11 positions matching TRBD2. The germline V gene has CDR1 DFQATT and CDR2 SNEGSKA (reference sequence). The CDR3 length is 17 residues. V shed 6 bases, J shed 5 bases, and the junction held 16 bases outside the gene matches. The CDR3 reads CSAPRVAGGPEGDTQYF. DNA of the CDR3: TGCAGTGCCCCGAGGGTAGCGGGGGGGCCGGAGGGAGATACGCAGTATTTT.

The genes are TRBV5-4 and TRBJ2-4; 7 nucleotides match TRBD1. Germline lookup yields CDR1 SGHNT and CDR2 YYREEE (reference sequence). With 0 bases clipped from V and 0 bases from J, the junction kept 6 bases outside the gene matches. This CDR3 has 17 residues. In nucleotides, the CDR3 is TGTGCCAGCAGCTTGGGGGATCAGGGGGAAGCCAAAAACATTCAGTACTTC. It specifies CASSLGDQGEAKNIQYF.

The V gene is TRBV7-6, the J gene TRBJ2-2; D is unresolved. Looked up from germline, CDR1 is SGHVS and CDR2 is FNYEAQ. CDR3 length: 12 residues. The V end lost 8 bases, the J end lost 5 bases, and 9 bases lay between the germline ends. As DNA, the CDR3 is TGTGCCAGCTCTAAAGGGACCGGGGAGCTGTTTTTT. It translates to CASSKGTGELFF.